Included here is one T cell receptor (beta chain) sequence, with context. The antigen is undetermined. The data originate from a study of OX40 agonist ivuxolimab in advanced cancers. Overall study: Patients in dose escalation had liver, melanoma, kidney or head and neck cancers.

The CDR3 contains 22 residues. Points from the study as a whole: Researchers report that CD8+ T cells had, on average, more expanded clones than CD4+.

Sequencing used immunoSEQ multiplex PCR; TCRdb keeps in-frame clones, though not all of them. The table records 37,000 or so clones, approximately 86% of them present only once. V gene TRBV21-1 combines with J gene TRBJ1-5. TRBV21-1 is assigned pseudogene status. This TCR came from an adult with an advanced solid tumor such as melanoma, head and neck, liver or kidney cancer. The source material was CD4+ or CD8+ T cells sorted from blood, sampled in a trial of the OX40 agonist ivuxolimab. The CDR3 loop reads CASSKYGGEGFIFQNSNQPQHF. The CDR3, as DNA: TGTGCCAGCAGCAAATATGGAGGGGAAGGATTCATCTTTCAGAATAGCAATCAGCCCCAGCATTTT.